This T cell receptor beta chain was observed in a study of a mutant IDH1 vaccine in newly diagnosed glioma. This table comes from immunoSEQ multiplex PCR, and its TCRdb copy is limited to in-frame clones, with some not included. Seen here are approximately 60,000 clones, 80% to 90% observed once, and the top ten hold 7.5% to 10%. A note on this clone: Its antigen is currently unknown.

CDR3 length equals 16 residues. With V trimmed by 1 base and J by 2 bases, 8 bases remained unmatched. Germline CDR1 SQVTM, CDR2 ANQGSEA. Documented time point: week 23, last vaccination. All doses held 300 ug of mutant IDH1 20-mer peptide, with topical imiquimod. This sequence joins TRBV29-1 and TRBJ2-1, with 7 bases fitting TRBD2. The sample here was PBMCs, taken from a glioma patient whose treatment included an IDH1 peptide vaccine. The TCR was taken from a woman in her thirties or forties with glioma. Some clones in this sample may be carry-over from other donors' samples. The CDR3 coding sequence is TGCAGCGTTGAAGGATTGGGGGGGTTAACCTACAATGAGCAGTTCTTC. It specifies CSVEGLGGLTYNEQFF.